The following is a TCR beta chain sequence with its context. Its antigen is currently not known. No qualities accompany the bases; no much larger clone lies one base away. This sample is part of a study of T cells in Graves' hyperthyroidism and ophthalmopathy (dated by TCRdb to between 2018 and 2021). Describing the broader study: Peripheral blood was sampled at the time of initial diagnosis, prior to any treatment. The study also compared thyroid tissue and blood T-cell repertoires from 6 or 7 Graves' hyperthyroidism patients. After sampling, hyperthyroidism patients received methimazole starting at 30 mg daily, and ophthalmopathy patients received high-dose intravenous methylprednisolone. According to the paper, TCR Vbeta CDR3 sequencing was carried out on some 130 peripheral blood samples, which came from around 43 ophthalmopathy, about 75 hyperthyroidism and about 17 progressor patients. An independent validation cohort of some 18 hyperthyroidism patients and 17 patients who later progressed to ophthalmopathy tested prospective prediction of ophthalmopathy. The 80 to 100 discovery patients were randomly divided into training and test sets at a 7:3 ratio. TCR V-J signatures able to tell the groups apart were searched for in a discovery cohort of 90 to 100 patients, of whom more than 40 had Graves' ophthalmopathy and some 60 had stable Graves' hyperthyroidism.

Moderately to severely active disease, a Clinical Activity Score of at least 3, a NOSPECS grade of at least 4, and a duration under 3 months were present in ophthalmopathy patients. Patients with uncontrolled infections, other autoimmune diseases, pregnancy or lactation were excluded. Diagnoses were established on the basis of clinical symptoms, serum thyroxine and TRAb, thyroid ultrasound, and orbital computed tomography. Ficoll-Paque density gradient centrifugation was used to isolate PBMCs from approximately 10 ml of fresh peripheral blood. Trizol reagent was used to extract total RNA, and RNA quality was then checked on an Agilent 2100 Bioanalyzer. The TCR beta CDR3 regions were amplified from the RNA transcripts. A first-round RT-PCR of the TCR CDR3 used the HTBI primer set with the Qiagen OneStep RT-PCR kit. Libraries were constructed in a second round of multiplex PCR, after which size selection and purification were carried out. Sequencing of the libraries was done on an Illumina HiSeq2000 using paired-end 100 bp reads. The published analysis was carried out like this. SOAPnuke was used to process the raw data, removing reads that contained adapters or uncalled bases, had a mean Phred below 15, or lacked an exact match to the constant primer or identifier. COPE v1.2.5 was used to merge the high-quality paired reads, and each unique nucleotide sequence was defined as a clonotype. MiTCR v1.1 was used to align clonotypes to the IMGT TRBV, TRBD and TRBJ reference segments. Analysis was restricted to V-J combinations with a frequency above 0.0001, which covered roughly 99% of repertoires. A TCS score was defined as the ratio between F50 (clonal expansion) and ExV (chaos), using BLOSUM62-based TCRdist between CDR3 peptides within each V-J. Welch's t-statistics and random forest reduced roughly 530 V-J features to fewer than 15, which were used in a naive Bayes classifier (R e1071). The public sequencing data were trimmed at Q25 with fastp and processed into clonotypes with MiXCR by TCRdb, which kept only in-frame beta chains. Identical CDR3 proteins give one entry, which carries the most common genes and DNA. For this entry, the V and J calls and clone size follow TCRdb and not the study's own pipeline. Across this sample there are hundreds of thousands of distinct CDR3 sequences, with about 14% seen only once. The ten largest clones capture over 10% of the sample.

Findings and caveats that apply to the study as a whole: A model built on a 13 V-J signature distinguished ophthalmopathy from stable hyperthyroidism, reaching approximately 89% sensitivity and about 81% specificity in cross-validation and 80%/75% in testing. Most expanded thyroid clonotypes (frequency above 0.001) were also detected in blood, a finding suggesting that blood repertoires may reflect thyroid immune responses. No statistical method was used to set the sample size in advance, and investigators knew the group allocation. In validation, the model predicted progression to ophthalmopathy a median of about 6 months before onset, with around 70% sensitivity and about 72% specificity.

Sequencing input: blood. The sequence derives from a man between 18 and 29 years old with Graves' ophthalmopathy.

The nucleotide sequence is TGTGCTAGTGGCCCAGACAGGGGGCTTTATGGCTACACCTTC. It translates to CASGPDRGLYGYTF. Recombination linked TRBV12-5 to TRBJ1-2; 10 nucleotides in the junction match TRBD1. Reading the germline V gene gives CDR1 LGHNT and CDR2 FRNRAP. V trim: 6 bases; J trim: 5 bases; unmatched bases: 6. Inclusive of the bounding cysteine and phenylalanine, the CDR3 is 14 residues long. Only the CDR3 part of the read is kept: 42 bases, read in frame from the first base.